The T cell receptor (beta chain) described here comes from a study of cytomegalovirus exposure and HLA in healthy donors. Trimming took 10 bases from V and 2 from J, leaving 14 bases between them. Germline V CDR1 and CDR2: MNHNS, SASEGT. The CDR3 is 13 amino acids. Libraries were prepared by immunoSEQ multiplex PCR; TCRdb keeps only in-frame clonotypes and omits some of them. The sample has 150,000 to 200,000 clones, roughly 82% seen once. With respect to this clone: The antigen is undetermined.

Study-wide results and limits: Published work reported that the classifier diagnosed cytomegalovirus status with high specificity and sensitivity.

Source material: PBMCs. This chain connects TRBV6-1 to TRBJ1-1, with D unclear. The receptor's source is a woman aged 18-29 years in good health and CMV-seronegative. The CDR3 loop reads CATTTGFNTEAFF. The CDR3 region has the DNA TGTGCCACTACTACTGGGTTTAACACTGAAGCTTTCTTT.